The sequence of this T cell receptor beta chain was determined in a study of blood T cell repertoires in COVID-19. The table came from immunoSEQ multiplex PCR; TCRdb's copy has only in-frame clones and leaves some out. The sample comprises 100,000 to 150,000 clones, 75% to 90% of which are singletons, and approximately 4.3% rests with the top ten. Input material: peripheral blood. The source of this sequence is a man in his 60s with COVID-19, enrolled during active disease.

The CDR3 reads CASRPTGWTTEAFF. Written as DNA, the CDR3 is TGTGCCAGCCGACCGACAGGGTGGACCACTGAAGCTTTCTTT. The rearrangement joins TRBV27 to TRBJ1-1; TRBD1 agrees at 7 bases. The V segment lost 8 bases and the J segment 4 bases; nucleotides outside the gene matches: 10. The CDR3 consists of 14 residues. Germline V gene lookup returns CDR1 MNHEY and CDR2 SMNVEV (reference sequence).